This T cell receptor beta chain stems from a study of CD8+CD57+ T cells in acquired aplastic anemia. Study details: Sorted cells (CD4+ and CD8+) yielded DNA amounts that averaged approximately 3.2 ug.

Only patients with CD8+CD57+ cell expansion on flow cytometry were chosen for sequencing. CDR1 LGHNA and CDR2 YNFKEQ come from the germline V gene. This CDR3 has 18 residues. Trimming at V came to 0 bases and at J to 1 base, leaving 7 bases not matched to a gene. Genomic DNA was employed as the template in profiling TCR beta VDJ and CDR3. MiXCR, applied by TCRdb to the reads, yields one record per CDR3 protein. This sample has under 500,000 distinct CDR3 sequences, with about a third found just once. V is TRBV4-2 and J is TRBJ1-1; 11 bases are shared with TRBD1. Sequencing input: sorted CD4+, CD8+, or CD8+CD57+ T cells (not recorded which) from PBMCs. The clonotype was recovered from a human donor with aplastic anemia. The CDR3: CASSQEGRTGGGNTEAFF. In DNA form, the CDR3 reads TGTGCCAGCAGCCAAGAGGGTCGGACAGGGGGCGGGAACACTGAAGCTTTCTTT.